Listed below are T cell receptor beta chains from one sample, sequenced in a study of T cell responses to AZD1222 COVID-19 vaccine. TCRdb's table, derived via immunoSEQ multiplex PCR, lists solely in-frame clones and lacks some. The sample yields about 150,000 clones, approximately 89% seen once. The sequencing here drew on peripheral blood, taken on day 0 of AZD1222 vaccination. The receptors were sampled from an adult in good health. Both conserved end residues are part of each CDR3. A D gene is named only where the DNA matches it firmly. Rows give clone size only sometimes, using once, few, many, or a class for an expanded clone.

v_call	d_call	j_call	clone_size	cdr3_nt	cdr3_aa
TRBV29-1	.	TRBJ2-3	once	TGCAGCGTGCTGAAGACAGATACGCAGTATTTT	CSVLKTDTQYF
TRBV9	TRBD1	TRBJ1-3	.	TGTGCCAGCAGCCCCAGGGGGTCACGCTCTGGAAACACCATATATTTT	CASSPRGSRSGNTIYF
TRBV5-1	.	TRBJ1-3	.	TGCGCCAGCAGCTTGATGGGGTCTGGAAACACCATATATTTT	CASSLMGSGNTIYF
TRBV7-9	TRBD1	TRBJ1-1	.	TGTGCCAGCAGCTTACCACAGGGGAACCGGGAAGCTTTCTTT	CASSLPQGNREAFF
TRBV28	.	TRBJ1-2	once	TGTGCCAGCAGTATAGGGACGTTTGGCTACACCTTC	CASSIGTFGYTF
TRBV24-1	TRBD1	TRBJ1-1	.	TGTGCCACCAGTGCCACGGACAGGGCGAGGGGAGCTTTCTTT	CATSATDRARGAFF
TRBV11-2	.	TRBJ2-1	.	TGTGCCAGCAGCTCGCGAGGGTACGGCAATGAGCAGTTCTTC	CASSSRGYGNEQFF
TRBV7-9	TRBD2	TRBJ2-5	.	TGTGCCAGCAGCCCTAGCGGGGAGACCCAGTACTTC	CASSPSGETQYF
TRBV6-6	.	TRBJ2-7	.	TGTGCCAGCAGTGACTTCACCGGGGCTCAGGGCTACGAGCAGTACTTC	CASSDFTGAQGYEQYF
TRBV11-2	TRBD2	TRBJ2-1	.	TGTGCCAGCAGCTCCAAGGGACTAGCGGGCAATGAGCAGTTCTTC	CASSSKGLAGNEQFF
TRBV7-6	.	TRBJ2-7	.	TGTGCCAGCAGCTCCGGGACTTACTACGAGCAGTACTTC	CASSSGTYYEQYF
TRBV7-8	.	TRBJ1-3	.	TGTGCCAGCAGCCACCTTGGTAACACCATATATTTT	CASSHLGNTIYF
TRBV6-5	.	TRBJ1-5	.	TGTGCCAGCAGTTACTCCATTAGCAATCAGCCCCAGCATTTT	CASSYSISNQPQHF
TRBV7-9	TRBD1	TRBJ1-6	.	TGTGCCAGCAGCACGACAGGGAACTCCAATTCACCCCTCCACTTT	CASSTTGNSNSPLHF
TRBV15	TRBD1	TRBJ2-3	.	TGTGCCACCAGCAGAGGCCCGCAGACAGGGGGCGGCACAGATACGCAGTATTTT	CATSRGPQTGGGTDTQYF
TRBV28	.	TRBJ2-5	once	TGTGCCAGCAGCCTAGAATACGGGACTTCAAAAGAGACCCAGTACTTC	CASSLEYGTSKETQYF
TRBV15	TRBD1	TRBJ2-5	.	TGTGCCACCAGCAGGTATGGGACAGCGGAACAAGAGACCCAGTACTTC	CATSRYGTAEQETQYF
TRBV28	.	TRBJ1-2	.	TGTGCCAGGTTTGAGGAGGGCCGTGGCTACACCTTC	CARFEEGRGYTF
TRBV6-4	.	TRBJ1-3	.	TGTGCCAGTGTGCCCGGGGCGGGTGGAAACACCATATATTTT	CASVPGAGGNTIYF
TRBV28	.	TRBJ1-2	.	TGTGCCAGCAGTTTATTGCGGGACGTATACACCTTC	CASSLLRDVYTF
TRBV11-2	.	TRBJ2-1	.	TGTGCCAGCAGCTTGCAACCGGGGCCCAATGAGCAGTTCTTC	CASSLQPGPNEQFF
TRBV5-5	TRBD1	TRBJ1-2	.	TGTGCCAGCAGCTTGCTCCAGGGGGCGAACTATGGCTACACCTTC	CASSLLQGANYGYTF
TRBV30	.	TRBJ1-1	.	TGTGCCTGGAGTTACACTGAAGCTTTCTTT	CAWSYTEAFF
TRBV11-3	TRBD2	TRBJ2-1	.	TGTGCCAGCAGGACGGGACTAGCGTTTTCCTACAATGAGCAGTTCTTC	CASRTGLAFSYNEQFF
TRBV12-3/TRBV12-4	.	TRBJ1-5	.	TGTGCCAGCAGCCCAGGGTGGGGTCAGCCCCAGCATTTT	CASSPGWGQPQHF
TRBV27	TRBD1	TRBJ2-7	.	TGTGCCAGCAGACAGGGGTCGGACGAGCAGTACTTC	CASRQGSDEQYF
TRBV5-1	TRBD1	TRBJ2-1	.	TGCGCCAGCAGCCTCGGGACAGGGTACAATGAGCAGTTCTTC	CASSLGTGYNEQFF
TRBV28	.	TRBJ2-7	.	TGTGCCAGCAGTTTGTCTCGGGACGAGCAGTACTTC	CASSLSRDEQYF
TRBV28	.	TRBJ1-3	.	TGTGCCAGCAGCCCCCTGGGGTACTCTGGAAACACCATATATTTT	CASSPLGYSGNTIYF
TRBV12-3/TRBV12-4	.	TRBJ1-3	.	TGTGCCAGCAGTCTCAAAGGTCAAACCATATATTTT	CASSLKGQTIYF
TRBV5-1	.	TRBJ1-6	.	TGCGCCAGCAGCTTGGATCTCGTATCGGGCCGGAATAATTCACCCCTCCACTTT	CASSLDLVSGRNNSPLHF
TRBV7-9	.	TRBJ2-6	.	TGTGCCAGCAGCTTATCGGGGCGGGCTGGGGCCAACGTCCTGACTTTC	CASSLSGRAGANVLTF
TRBV29-1	.	TRBJ2-7	.	TGCAGCGTAGGAGGGGGCTACGAGCAGTACTTC	CSVGGGYEQYF
TRBV19	TRBD1	TRBJ1-2	.	TGTGCCAGTAGGAACAGGGGGCAGAATGGCTACACCTTC	CASRNRGQNGYTF
TRBV28	.	TRBJ1-6	.	TGTGCCAGCAGCGAAGGGCCCTCTCATAATTCACCCCTCCACTTT	CASSEGPSHNSPLHF
TRBV11-2	TRBD1	TRBJ1-2	.	TGTGCCAGCAGCCCAGGTGGACAGGGGCTGCTGGGTGGCTACACCTTC	CASSPGGQGLLGGYTF
TRBV7-9	TRBD1	TRBJ1-3	.	TGTGCCAGCAGCTTAGGGACAGGGGCGAACACCATATATTTT	CASSLGTGANTIYF
TRBV14	.	TRBJ2-2	.	TGTGCCAGCAGCCAAGCCCCCTCCCGCGCGTACGGGGAGCTGTTTTTT	CASSQAPSRAYGELFF
TRBV7-6	.	TRBJ1-5	.	TGTGCCAGCAGCTTAGTGGACGGTAGAAATCAGCCCCAGCATTTT	CASSLVDGRNQPQHF
TRBV6-5	TRBD1	TRBJ2-5	.	TGTGCCAGCAGACGAGGGACAGGCCAAGAGACCCAGTACTTC	CASRRGTGQETQYF
TRBV5-1	TRBD1	TRBJ2-7	.	TGCGCCAGCAGCCAGGACAGGTTGGAAGAGCAGTACTTC	CASSQDRLEEQYF
TRBV2	TRBD2	TRBJ2-1	.	TGTGCCAGCAGCCGCTCACCGACTAGCGGGAGGGCCGTGAATGAGCAGTTCTTC	CASSRSPTSGRAVNEQFF
TRBV7-2	TRBD1	TRBJ2-3	.	TGTGCCAGCAGCACCCGGGGACAGGCTTCTCGTACGCAGTATTTT	CASSTRGQASRTQYF
TRBV4-1	TRBD2	TRBJ2-1	.	TGCGCCAGCAGAGCGGGAGGTTCCTACAATGAGCAGTTCTTC	CASRAGGSYNEQFF
TRBV6-1	.	TRBJ1-2	.	TGTGCCAGCAGTGAAGGAAGACTCACAGGCTACACCTTC	CASSEGRLTGYTF
TRBV29-1	TRBD2	TRBJ2-7	.	TGCAGCGTTGAAGATCTGAGGGCTAGCGGGAACTACGAGCAGTACTTC	CSVEDLRASGNYEQYF
TRBV3-1/TRBV3-2	.	TRBJ2-6	.	TGTGCCAGCAGCCAAGATTCAGGGTCCGGGGCCAACGTCCTGACTTTC	CASSQDSGSGANVLTF
TRBV3-1/TRBV3-2	.	TRBJ2-2	few	TGTGCCGGAAGAACCGGGGAGCTGTTTTTT	CAGRTGELFF
TRBV9	.	TRBJ1-1	.	TGTGCCAGCAGCGCCGGACAGCCGAACACTGAAGCTTTCTTT	CASSAGQPNTEAFF
TRBV24-1	TRBD1	TRBJ2-7	.	TGTGCCACCAGCGACAGGGTTTCGGGCGAGCAGTACTTC	CATSDRVSGEQYF
TRBV11-3	.	TRBJ2-1	.	TGTGCCAGCAGCGGAAGTGCACCCTCGCTCCACAATGAGCAGTTCTTC	CASSGSAPSLHNEQFF
TRBV27	.	TRBJ2-3	.	TGTGCCAGCGGAGCCCGGACAGCCCCATTCACAGATACGCAGTATTTT	CASGARTAPFTDTQYF